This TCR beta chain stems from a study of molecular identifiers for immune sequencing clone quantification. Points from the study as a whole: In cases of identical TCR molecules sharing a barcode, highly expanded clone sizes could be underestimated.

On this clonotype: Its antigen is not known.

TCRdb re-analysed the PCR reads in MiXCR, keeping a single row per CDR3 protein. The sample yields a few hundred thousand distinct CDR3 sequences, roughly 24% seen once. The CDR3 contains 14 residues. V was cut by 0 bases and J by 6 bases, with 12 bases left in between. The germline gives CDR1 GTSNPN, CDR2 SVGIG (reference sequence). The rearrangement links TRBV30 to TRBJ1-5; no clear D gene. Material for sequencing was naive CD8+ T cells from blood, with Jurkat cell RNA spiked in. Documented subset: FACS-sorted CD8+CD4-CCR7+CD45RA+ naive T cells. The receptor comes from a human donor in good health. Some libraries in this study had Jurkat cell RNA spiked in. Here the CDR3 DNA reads TGTGCCTGGAGTGTACAAAGGGATCTTCAGCCCCAGCATTTT. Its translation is CAWSVQRDLQPQHF.